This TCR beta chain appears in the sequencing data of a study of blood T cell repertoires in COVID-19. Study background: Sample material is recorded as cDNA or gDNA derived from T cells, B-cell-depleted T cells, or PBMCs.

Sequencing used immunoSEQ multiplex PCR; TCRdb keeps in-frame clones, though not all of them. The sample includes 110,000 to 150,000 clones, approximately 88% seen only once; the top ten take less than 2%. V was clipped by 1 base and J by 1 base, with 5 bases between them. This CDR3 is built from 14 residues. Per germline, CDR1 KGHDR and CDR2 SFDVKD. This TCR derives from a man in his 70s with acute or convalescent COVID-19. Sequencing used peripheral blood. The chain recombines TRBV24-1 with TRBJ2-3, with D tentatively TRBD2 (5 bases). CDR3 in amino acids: CATSDFGGTDTQYF. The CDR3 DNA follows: TGTGCCACCAGTGATTTCGGGGGCACAGATACGCAGTATTTT.